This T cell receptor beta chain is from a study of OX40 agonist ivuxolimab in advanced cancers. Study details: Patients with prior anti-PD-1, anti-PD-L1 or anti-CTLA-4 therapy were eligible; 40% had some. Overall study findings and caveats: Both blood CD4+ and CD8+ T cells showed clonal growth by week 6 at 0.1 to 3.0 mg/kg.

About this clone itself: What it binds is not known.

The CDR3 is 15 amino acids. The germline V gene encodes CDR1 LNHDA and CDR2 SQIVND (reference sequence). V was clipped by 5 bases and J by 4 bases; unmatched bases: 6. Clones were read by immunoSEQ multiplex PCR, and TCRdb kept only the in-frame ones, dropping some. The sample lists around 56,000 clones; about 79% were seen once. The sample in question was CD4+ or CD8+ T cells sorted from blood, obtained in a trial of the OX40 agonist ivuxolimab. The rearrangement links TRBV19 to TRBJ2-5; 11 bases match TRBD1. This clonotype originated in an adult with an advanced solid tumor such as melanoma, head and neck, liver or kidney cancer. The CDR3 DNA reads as TGTGCCAGTAGTGCTCCCGGGACAGGGGGAGAGACCCAGTACTTC. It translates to CASSAPGTGGETQYF.